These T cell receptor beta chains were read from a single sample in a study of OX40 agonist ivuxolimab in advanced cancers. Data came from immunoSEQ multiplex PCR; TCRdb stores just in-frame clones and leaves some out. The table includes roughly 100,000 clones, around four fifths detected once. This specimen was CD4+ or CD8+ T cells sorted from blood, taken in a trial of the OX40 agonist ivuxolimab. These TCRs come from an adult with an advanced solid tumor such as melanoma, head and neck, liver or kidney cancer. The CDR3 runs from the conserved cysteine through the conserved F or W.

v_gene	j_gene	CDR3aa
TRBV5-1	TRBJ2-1	CASSREGGQGMSYNEQFF
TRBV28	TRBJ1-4	CASSLISTEKLFF
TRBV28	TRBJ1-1	CASGGLKNTEAFF
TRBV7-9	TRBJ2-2	CASIPGNTGELFF
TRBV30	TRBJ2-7	CAWSTTGNYEQYF
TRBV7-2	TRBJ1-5	CASSLQLTRSQPQHF
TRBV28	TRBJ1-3	CASSLYYGGAASGNTIYF
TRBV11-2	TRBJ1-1	CASSLDDRGGTEAFF
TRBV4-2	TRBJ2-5	CASSQDHLVQETQYF
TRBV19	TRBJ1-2	CASSIGHIQGANYGYTF
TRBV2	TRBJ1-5	CASSEALENQPQHF
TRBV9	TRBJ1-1	CASSALTGIETEAFF
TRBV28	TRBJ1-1	CASLLTGEAFF
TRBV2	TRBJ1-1	CASSEVKQGEAFF
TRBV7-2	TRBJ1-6	CASSPGGMVTLHF
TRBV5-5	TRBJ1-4	CASSLELQGATNEKLFF
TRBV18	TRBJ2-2	CASSPGQGDTGELFF
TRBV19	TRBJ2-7	CASSKGNDGYEQYF
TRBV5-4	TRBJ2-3	CASSGGFRDTQYF
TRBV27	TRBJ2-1	CASRGFRGEQFF
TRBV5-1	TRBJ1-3	CASSVAGDYGNTIYF
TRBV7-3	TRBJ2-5	CASSLTGTGGRETQYF
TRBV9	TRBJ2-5	CASSPRQGQETQYF
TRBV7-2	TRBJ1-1	CASSVSGAVNTEAFF
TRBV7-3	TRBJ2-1	CASSSDGGANNEQFF
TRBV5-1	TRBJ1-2	CASSLRWRDGYTF
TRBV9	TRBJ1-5	CASSVDAGGNQPQHF
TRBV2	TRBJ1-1	CASRRDRSNTEAFF
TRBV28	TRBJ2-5	CASSTGTSGVRTQYF
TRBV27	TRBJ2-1	CASRHGQVLRDEQLF
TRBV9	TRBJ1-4	CASSSGSRNEKLFF
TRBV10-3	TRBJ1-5	CAISESNGQPQHF
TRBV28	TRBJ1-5	CASTLQGGGNNQPQHF
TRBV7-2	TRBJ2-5	CASSGGRETQYF
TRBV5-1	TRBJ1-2	CASANSRVGYTF
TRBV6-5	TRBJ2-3	CASSYSPAGVTDTQYF
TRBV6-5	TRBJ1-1	CASSLGQLWATEAFF
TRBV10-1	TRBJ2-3	CASSEGGVTWDTQYF
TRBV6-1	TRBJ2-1	CASSENPRRSSYNEQFF
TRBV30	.	CAWRPSGWYEQYF
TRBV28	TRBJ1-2	CASSFGGYGYTF
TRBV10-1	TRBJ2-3	CASSRAGSVDTQYF
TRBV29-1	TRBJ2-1	CSVGFIVSGNEQFF
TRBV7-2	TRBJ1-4	CASSLVDPGNEKLFF
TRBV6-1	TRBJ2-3	CASSEDVMTTQYF
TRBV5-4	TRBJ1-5	CASRCRQGANQPQHF
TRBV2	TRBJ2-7	CASRPIDRGHEQYF
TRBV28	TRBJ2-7	CASSFFESPYEQYF
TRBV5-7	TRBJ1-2	CASNIIDRGYGYTF
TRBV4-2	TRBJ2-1	CASSQPQGLAGAHNEQFF
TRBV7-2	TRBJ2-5	CASSLVGNQETQYF